This TCR beta chain was profiled in a study of cytomegalovirus exposure and HLA in healthy donors. In the PCR, 60 Vbeta and 13 Jbeta primers were used. Method: immunoSEQ multiplex PCR; TCRdb's copy keeps in-frame clones and lacks some. Of 100,000 or so clones in the sample, 65% to 85% were seen once. Between the trimmed V and J ends, which lost 0 bases and 6 bases, there was a span of 15 bases. Germline V CDR1 and CDR2: MGHRA, YSYEKL. There are 16 residues in the CDR3. The sequence came from a man in his forties or fifties in good health and CMV-seronegative. V usage is TRBV4-1 and J usage is TRBJ2-1; tentatively, D is TRBD2 (6 bases). Specimen: PBMCs. The CDR3 here is CASSQDPAGTGNEQFF. The CDR3 DNA reads TGCGCCAGCAGCCAAGATCCAGCGGGCACTGGCAATGAGCAGTTCTTC.